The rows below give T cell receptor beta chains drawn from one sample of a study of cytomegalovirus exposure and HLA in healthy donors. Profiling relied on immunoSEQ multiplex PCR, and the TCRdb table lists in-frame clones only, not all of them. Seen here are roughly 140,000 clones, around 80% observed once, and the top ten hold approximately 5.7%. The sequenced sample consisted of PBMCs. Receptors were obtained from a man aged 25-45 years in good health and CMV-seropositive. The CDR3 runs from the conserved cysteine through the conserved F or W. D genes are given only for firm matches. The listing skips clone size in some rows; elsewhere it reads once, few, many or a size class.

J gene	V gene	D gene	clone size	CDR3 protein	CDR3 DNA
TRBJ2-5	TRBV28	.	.	CASSTTPEEGMEQYF	TGTGCCAGCAGTACCACTCCGGAGGAGGGAATGGAGCAGTACTTC
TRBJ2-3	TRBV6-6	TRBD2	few	CASSYEVGGPTDTQYF	TGTGCCAGCAGTTACGAGGTGGGAGGGCCAACAGATACGCAGTATTTT
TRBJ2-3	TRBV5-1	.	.	CASTLEGSTDTQYF	TGCGCCAGCACCCTGGAGGGTAGCACAGATACGCAGTATTTT
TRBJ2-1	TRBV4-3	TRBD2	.	CASSPRSGGDNEQFF	TGCGCCAGCAGCCCGCGTAGCGGGGGGGACAATGAGCAGTTCTTC
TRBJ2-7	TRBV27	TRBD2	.	CASSPTSGRADGLNEQYF	TGTGCCAGCAGCCCGACTAGCGGGAGGGCCGATGGTTTAAACGAGCAGTACTTC
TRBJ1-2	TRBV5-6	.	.	CASSLPLLGGNYGYTF	TGTGCCAGCAGCTTGCCGTTGCTAGGAGGGAACTATGGCTACACCTTC
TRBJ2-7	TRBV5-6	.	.	CASSIDKEGDRQYF	TGTGCCAGCAGCATAGACAAGGAGGGTGATAGGCAGTACTTC
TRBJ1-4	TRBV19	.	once	CASSIPLSVSTNEKLFF	TGTGCCAGTAGTATCCCTTTGAGTGTTTCAACTAATGAAAAACTGTTTTTT
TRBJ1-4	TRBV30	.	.	CAWTRGEANEKLFF	TGTGCCTGGACACGAGGAGAGGCTAATGAAAAACTGTTTTTT
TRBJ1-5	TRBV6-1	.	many	CASSEARQGYQPQHF	TGTGCCAGCAGTGAAGCAAGGCAGGGATATCAGCCCCAGCATTTT
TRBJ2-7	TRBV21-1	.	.	CASSKGSGHEQYF	TGTGCCAGCAGCAAAGGTAGCGGCCACGAGCAGTACTTC
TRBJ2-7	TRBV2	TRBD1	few	CASSSTGGSYEQYF	TGTGCCAGCAGCTCGACAGGGGGGTCCTACGAGCAGTACTTC
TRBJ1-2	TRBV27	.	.	CASSTGGYGYTF	TGTGCCAGCAGCACGGGGGGGTATGGCTACACCTTC
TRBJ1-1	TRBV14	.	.	CASSSYRNTEAFF	TGTGCCAGCAGCAGCTACAGGAACACTGAAGCTTTCTTT
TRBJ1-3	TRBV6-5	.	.	CASSSSLGNGNTIYF	TGTGCCAGCAGCTCGTCACTGGGCAATGGAAACACCATATATTTT
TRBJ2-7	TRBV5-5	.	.	CASSPRAAYEQYF	TGTGCCAGCAGCCCGCGGGCCGCCTACGAGCAGTACTTC
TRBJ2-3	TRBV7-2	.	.	CASSFRTSTDTQYF	TGTGCCAGCAGCTTCCGGACTAGCACAGATACGCAGTATTTT
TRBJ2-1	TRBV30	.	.	CAWSVGRGHPYNEQFF	TGTGCCTGGAGTGTAGGTAGAGGACACCCATACAATGAGCAGTTCTTC